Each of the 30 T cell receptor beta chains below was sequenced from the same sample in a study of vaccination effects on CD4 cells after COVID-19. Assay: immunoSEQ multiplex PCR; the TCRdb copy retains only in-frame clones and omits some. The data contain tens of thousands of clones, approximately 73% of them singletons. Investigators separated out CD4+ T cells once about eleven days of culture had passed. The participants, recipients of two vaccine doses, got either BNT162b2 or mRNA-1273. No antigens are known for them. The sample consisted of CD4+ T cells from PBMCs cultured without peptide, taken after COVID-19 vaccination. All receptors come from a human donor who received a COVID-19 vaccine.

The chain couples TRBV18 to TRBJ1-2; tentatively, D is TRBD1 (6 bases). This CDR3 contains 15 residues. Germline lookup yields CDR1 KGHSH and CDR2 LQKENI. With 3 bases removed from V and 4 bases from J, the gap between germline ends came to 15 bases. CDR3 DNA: TGTGCCAGCTCACCGCCGGGAGGGGGGACCTATGGCTACACCTTC. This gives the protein CASSPPGGGTYGYTF. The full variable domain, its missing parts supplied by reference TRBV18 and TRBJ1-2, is NAGVMQNPRHLVRRRGQEARLRCSPMKGHSHVYWYRQLPEEGLKFMVYLQKENIIDESGMPKERFSAEFPKEGPSILRIQQVVRGDSAAYFCASSPPGGGTYGYTFGSGTRLTVV.

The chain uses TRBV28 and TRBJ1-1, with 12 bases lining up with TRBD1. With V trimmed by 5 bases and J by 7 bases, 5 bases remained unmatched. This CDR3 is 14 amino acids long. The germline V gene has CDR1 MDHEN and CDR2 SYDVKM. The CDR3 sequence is CASSRGQGAGEAFF. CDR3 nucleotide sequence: TGTGCCAGCAGTAGGGGACAGGGGGCTGGTGAAGCTTTCTTT.

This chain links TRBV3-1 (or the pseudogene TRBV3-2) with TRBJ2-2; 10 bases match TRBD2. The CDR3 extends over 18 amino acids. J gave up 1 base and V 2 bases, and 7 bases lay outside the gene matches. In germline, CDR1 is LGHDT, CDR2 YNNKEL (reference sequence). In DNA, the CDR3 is TGTGCCAGCAGCCAACGACTAGCGGGCCAGAAGAACACCGGGGAGCTGTTTTTT. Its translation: CASSQRLAGQKNTGELFF.

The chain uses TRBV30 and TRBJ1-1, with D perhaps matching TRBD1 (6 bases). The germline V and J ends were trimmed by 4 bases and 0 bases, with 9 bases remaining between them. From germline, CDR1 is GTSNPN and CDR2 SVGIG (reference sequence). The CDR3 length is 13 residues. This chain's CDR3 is CAWKGQLNTEAFF. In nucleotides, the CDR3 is TGTGCCTGGAAAGGACAGCTGAACACTGAAGCTTTCTTT.

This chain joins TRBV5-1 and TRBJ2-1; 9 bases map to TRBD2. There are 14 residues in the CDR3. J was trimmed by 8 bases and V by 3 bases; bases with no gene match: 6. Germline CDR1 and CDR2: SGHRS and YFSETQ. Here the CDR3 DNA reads TGCGCCAGCAGCTACAGACTAGCGGTCGATGAGCAGTTCTTC. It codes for CASSYRLAVDEQFF.

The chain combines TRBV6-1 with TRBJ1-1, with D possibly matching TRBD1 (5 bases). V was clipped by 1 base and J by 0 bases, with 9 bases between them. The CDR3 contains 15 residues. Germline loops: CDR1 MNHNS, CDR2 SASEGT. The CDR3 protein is CASSEGPGVNTEAFF. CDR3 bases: TGTGCCAGCAGTGAAGGCCCGGGGGTGAACACTGAAGCTTTCTTT.

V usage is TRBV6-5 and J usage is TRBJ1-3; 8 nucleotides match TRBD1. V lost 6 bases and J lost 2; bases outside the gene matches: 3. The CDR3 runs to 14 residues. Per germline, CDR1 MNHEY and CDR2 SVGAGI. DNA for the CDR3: TGTGCCAGCAGCCCGGACAGGGCTGGAAACACCATATATTTT. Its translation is CASSPDRAGNTIYF.

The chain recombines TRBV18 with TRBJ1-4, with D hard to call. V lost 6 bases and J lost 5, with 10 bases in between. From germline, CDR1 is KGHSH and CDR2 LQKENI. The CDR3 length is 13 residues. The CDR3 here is CASSTVWNEKLFF. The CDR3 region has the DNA TGTGCCAGCTCGACGGTTTGGAATGAAAAACTGTTTTTT.

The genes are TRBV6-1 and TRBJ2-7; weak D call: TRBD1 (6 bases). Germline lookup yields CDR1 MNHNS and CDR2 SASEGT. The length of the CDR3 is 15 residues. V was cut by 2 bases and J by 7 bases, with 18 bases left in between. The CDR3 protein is CASSESFRGFGEQYV. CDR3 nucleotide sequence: TGTGCCAGCAGTGAATCGTTCAGGGGATTTGGGGAGCAGTACGTC.

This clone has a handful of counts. This chain's CDR3 is CAGSQAPGNTIYF. CDR3 DNA sequence: TGTGCGGGGAGTCAGGCTCCTGGAAACACCATATATTTT. The V call is TRBV2, the J call TRBJ1-3; D not resolved. This CDR3 has 13 residues. Germline V lookup: CDR1 SNHLY, CDR2 FYNNEI.

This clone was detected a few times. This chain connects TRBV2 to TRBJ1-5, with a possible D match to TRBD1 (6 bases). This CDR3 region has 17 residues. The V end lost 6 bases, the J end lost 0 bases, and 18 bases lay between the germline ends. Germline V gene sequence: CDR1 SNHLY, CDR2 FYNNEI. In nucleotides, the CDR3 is TGTGCCAGCAGCGGGGACAAGGGCCTCTATAGCAATCAGCCCCAGCATTTT. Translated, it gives CASSGDKGLYSNQPQHF.

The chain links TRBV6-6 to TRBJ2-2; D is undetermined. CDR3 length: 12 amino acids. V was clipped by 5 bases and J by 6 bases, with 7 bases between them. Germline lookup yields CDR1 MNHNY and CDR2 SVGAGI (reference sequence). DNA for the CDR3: TGTGCCAGCAGTAAACGCCCCGGGGAGCTGTTTTTT. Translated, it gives CASSKRPGELFF.

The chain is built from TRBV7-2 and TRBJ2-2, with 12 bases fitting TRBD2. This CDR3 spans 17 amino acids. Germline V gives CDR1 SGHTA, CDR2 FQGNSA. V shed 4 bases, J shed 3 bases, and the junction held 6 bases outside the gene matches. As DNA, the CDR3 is TGTGCCAGCAGCTCATGGACTAGCGGGGTATACACCGGGGAGCTGTTTTTT. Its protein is CASSSWTSGVYTGELFF.

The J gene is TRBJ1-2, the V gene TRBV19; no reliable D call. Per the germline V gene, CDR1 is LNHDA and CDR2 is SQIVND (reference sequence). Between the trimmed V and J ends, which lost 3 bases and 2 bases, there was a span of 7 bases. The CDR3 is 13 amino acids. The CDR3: CASSMVQNYGYTF. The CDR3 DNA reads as TGTGCCAGTAGTATGGTCCAGAACTATGGCTACACCTTC.

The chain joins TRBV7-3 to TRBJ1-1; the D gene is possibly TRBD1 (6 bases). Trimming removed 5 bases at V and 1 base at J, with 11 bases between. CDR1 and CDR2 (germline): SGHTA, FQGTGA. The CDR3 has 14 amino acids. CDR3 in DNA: TGTGCCAGCAGCCCAGGGGTTACGAACACTGAAGCTTTCTTT. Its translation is CASSPGVTNTEAFF.

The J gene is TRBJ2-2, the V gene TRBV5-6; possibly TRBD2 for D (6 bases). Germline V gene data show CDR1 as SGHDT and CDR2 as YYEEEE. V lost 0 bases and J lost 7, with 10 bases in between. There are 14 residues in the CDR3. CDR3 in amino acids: CASSLVGGIGELFF. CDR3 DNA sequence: TGTGCCAGCAGCTTGGTGGGGGGTATCGGGGAGCTGTTTTTT.

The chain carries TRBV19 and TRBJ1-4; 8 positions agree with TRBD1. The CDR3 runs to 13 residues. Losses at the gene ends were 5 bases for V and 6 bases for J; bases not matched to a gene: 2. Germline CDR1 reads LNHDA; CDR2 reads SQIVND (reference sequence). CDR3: CASSPDRDEKLFF. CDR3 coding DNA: TGTGCCAGTAGTCCGGACAGGGATGAAAAACTGTTTTTT.

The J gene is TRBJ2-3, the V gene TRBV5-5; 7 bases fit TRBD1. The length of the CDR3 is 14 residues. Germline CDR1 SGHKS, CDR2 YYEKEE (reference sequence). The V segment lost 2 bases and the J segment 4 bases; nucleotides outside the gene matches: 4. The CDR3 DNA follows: TGTGCCAGCAGCTTCCAGGGGGAAGCAGATACGCAGTATTTT. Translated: CASSFQGEADTQYF.

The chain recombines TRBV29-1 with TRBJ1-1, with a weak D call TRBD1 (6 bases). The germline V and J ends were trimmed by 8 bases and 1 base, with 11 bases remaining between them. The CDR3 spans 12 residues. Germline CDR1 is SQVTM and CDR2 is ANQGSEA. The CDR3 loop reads CSIKGGNTEAFF. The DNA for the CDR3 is TGCAGCATAAAAGGGGGGAACACTGAAGCTTTCTTT.

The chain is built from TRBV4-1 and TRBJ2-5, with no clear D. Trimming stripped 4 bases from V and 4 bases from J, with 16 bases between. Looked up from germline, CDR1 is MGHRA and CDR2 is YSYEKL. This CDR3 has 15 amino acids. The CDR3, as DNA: TGCGCCAGCAGCCTAGAGGTTAGGGTCTCAGAGACCCAGTACTTC. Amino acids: CASSLEVRVSETQYF.

The CDR3 DNA reads TGTGCCAGCAGTACAGGGGTTGGTTCACCCCTCCACTTT. This encodes CASSTGVGSPLHF. J is TRBJ1-6 and V is TRBV2; 7 bases line up with TRBD1. The trim removed 5 bases at V and 9 bases at J, leaving 4 bases unmatched. This CDR3 contains 13 residues. Germline V gene data show CDR1 as SNHLY and CDR2 as FYNNEI.

CDR3 residues: CASSLGVAGVEETQYF. In DNA, the CDR3 is TGTGCCAGCAGCTTAGGGGTAGCGGGGGTGGAAGAGACCCAGTACTTC. The genes are TRBV7-2 and TRBJ2-5, with 9 bases lining up with TRBD2. This CDR3 spans 16 amino acids. Germline CDR1 and CDR2: SGHTA and FQGNSA. J was trimmed by 3 bases and V by 1 base; bases with no gene match: 6. The full variable domain, completed using reference TRBV7-2 and TRBJ2-5, is GAGVSQSPSNKVTEKGKDVELRCDPISGHTALYWYRQSLGQGLEFLIYFQGNSAPDKSGLPSDRFSAERTGGSVSTLTIQRTQQEDSAVYLCASSLGVAGVEETQYFGPGTRLLVL.

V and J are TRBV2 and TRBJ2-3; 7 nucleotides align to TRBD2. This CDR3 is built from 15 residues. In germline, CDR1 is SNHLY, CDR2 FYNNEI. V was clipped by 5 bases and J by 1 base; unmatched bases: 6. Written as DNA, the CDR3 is TGTGCCAGCAGTCTCATACGGGGGGGCACAGATACGCAGTATTTT. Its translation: CASSLIRGGTDTQYF.

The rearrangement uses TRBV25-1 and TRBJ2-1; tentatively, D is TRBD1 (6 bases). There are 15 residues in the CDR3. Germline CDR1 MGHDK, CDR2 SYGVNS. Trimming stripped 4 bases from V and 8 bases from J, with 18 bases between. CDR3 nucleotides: TGTGCCAGCAGTGCTCCGGGGACAATGGTGGATGAGCAGTTCTTC. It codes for CASSAPGTMVDEQFF.

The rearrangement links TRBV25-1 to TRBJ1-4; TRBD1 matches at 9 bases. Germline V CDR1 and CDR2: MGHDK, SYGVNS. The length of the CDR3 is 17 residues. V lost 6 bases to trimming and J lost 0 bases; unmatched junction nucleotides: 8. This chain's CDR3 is CASRPPGQGATNEKLFF. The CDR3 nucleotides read TGTGCCAGCAGACCTCCGGGACAGGGTGCAACTAATGAAAAACTGTTTTTT.

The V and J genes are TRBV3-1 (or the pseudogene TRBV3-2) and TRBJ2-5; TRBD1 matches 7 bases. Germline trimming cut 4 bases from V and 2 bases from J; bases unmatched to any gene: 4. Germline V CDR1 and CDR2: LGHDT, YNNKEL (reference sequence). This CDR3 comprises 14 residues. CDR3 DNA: TGTGCCAGCAGCCCCGACAGGGAACAAGAGACCCAGTACTTC. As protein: CASSPDREQETQYF.

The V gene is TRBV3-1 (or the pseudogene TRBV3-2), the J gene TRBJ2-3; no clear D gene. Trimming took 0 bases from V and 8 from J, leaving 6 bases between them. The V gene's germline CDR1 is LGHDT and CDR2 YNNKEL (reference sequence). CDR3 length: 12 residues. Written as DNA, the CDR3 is TGTGCCAGCAGCCAAGATTGGGCTACGCAGTATTTT. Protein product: CASSQDWATQYF.

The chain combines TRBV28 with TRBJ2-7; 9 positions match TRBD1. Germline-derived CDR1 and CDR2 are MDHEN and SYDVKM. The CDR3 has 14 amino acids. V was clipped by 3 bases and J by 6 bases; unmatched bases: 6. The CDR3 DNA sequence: TGTGCCAGCAGTTTGCGGACAGGGGTAAGCGAGCAGTACGTC. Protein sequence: CASSLRTGVSEQYV.

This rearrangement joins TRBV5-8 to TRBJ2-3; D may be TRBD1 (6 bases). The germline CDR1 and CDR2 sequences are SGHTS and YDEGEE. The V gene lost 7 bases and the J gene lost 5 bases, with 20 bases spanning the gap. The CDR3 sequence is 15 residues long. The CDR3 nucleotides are TGTGCCAGCCCCTCGTGGGGGCTAGTGAGAGATACGCAGTATTTT. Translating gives CASPSWGLVRDTQYF.

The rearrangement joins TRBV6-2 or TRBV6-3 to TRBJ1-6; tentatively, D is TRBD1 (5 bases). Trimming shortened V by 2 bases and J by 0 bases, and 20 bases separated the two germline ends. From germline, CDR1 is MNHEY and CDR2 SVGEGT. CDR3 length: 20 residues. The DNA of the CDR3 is TGTGCCAGCAGTTACCTCTCACGGGGCCAAAAGAGCTCCTATAATTCACCCCTCCACTTT. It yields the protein CASSYLSRGQKSSYNSPLHF.